This is a list of T cell receptor beta chains from one sample in a study of T-cell reconstitution after alpha-beta-depleted transplantation in children. MiXCR, run by TCRdb on the PCR reads, gives a single entry per CDR3 protein. Among some 500,000 distinct CDR3 sequences listed, about 16% were seen once. The sample in question was PBMCs from the stem cell graft donor, obtained from the stem cell graft. These receptors were taken from a human donor who donated a stem cell graft to a child with acute lymphoblastic leukemia. CDR3s leave out the opening cysteine and the closing phenylalanine or tryptophan. Each record gives: D gene, V gene, CDR3 protein. A D gene is named only where the DNA matches it firmly.

d_gene: TRBD2; v_gene: TRBV11-2; CDR3aa: ASSHKKGTSGRKF
d_gene: -; v_gene: TRBV4-1; CDR3aa: ASSYPLGAEQF
d_gene: -; v_gene: TRBV27; CDR3aa: ASSSGASANEQY
d_gene: -; v_gene: TRBV20-1; CDR3aa: SATGPASEAF
d_gene: TRBD1; v_gene: TRBV6-1; CDR3aa: ASGDRVTGETQY
d_gene: TRBD2; v_gene: TRBV20-1; CDR3aa: SARPGGYEQY
d_gene: TRBD2; v_gene: TRBV5-1; CDR3aa: ASSLASGRNEQF
d_gene: -; v_gene: TRBV7-3; CDR3aa: ASSLQVNQPQH
d_gene: -; v_gene: TRBV19; CDR3aa: ASSVGHATNEKLF
d_gene: -; v_gene: TRBV21-1; CDR3aa: ASSKTNTDTQY
d_gene: -; v_gene: TRBV7-3; CDR3aa: ASSVGMGSYNEQF
d_gene: TRBD2; v_gene: TRBV20-1; CDR3aa: SARDEAGATDTQY
d_gene: -; v_gene: TRBV9; CDR3aa: ASSVAPMTTELYEQY
d_gene: TRBD2; v_gene: TRBV12-3/TRBV12-4; CDR3aa: ASSFEGLAGQVRSTNTGELF
d_gene: -; v_gene: TRBV5-1; CDR3aa: ASSLVSAEQF
d_gene: TRBD2; v_gene: TRBV5-5; CDR3aa: ASSLGGSGGDTQY